This T cell receptor (beta chain) was sequenced for a study of T cells in Graves' hyperthyroidism and ophthalmopathy. Ahead of any ophthalmopathy symptoms, the blood sample was obtained at the first diagnosis of hyperthyroidism. Cells are PBMCs isolated from 10 ml of fresh blood. This clonotype showed up many times. Authors of the study amplified TCR beta CDR3 regions from RNA transcripts. With the HTBI primer set, the TCR CDR3 went through a first round of RT-PCR. TCRdb reprocessed the multiplex PCR reads via MiXCR and lists one record per CDR3 protein. The sample includes about 260,000 distinct CDR3 sequences, 20% to 30% of them seen just once. Losses at the gene ends were 7 bases for V and 0 bases for J; bases not matched to a gene: 4. This CDR3 comprises 14 residues. Germline CDR1 is KGHDR and CDR2 is SFDVKD.

The origin of this receptor is a man aged 35 to 55 with Graves' hyperthyroidism that later progressed to Graves' ophthalmopathy. Input material: blood. This chain joins TRBV24-1 and TRBJ1-1, with TRBD1 matching 7 bases. The CDR3 DNA sequence: TGTGCCACCAGCCCAGGGGGGATGAACACTGAAGCTTTCTTT. This gives the protein CATSPGGMNTEAFF.